The entry that follows covers one T cell receptor beta chain sequence. The antigen is not known. Primers included in the PCR were 60 Vbeta and 13 Jbeta primers. Repertoires were generated with immunoSEQ multiplex PCR, while TCRdb's copy carries only in-frame clones and drops some. The table records about 240,000 clones, 75% to 85% of them present only once. The record originates from a study of cytomegalovirus exposure and HLA in healthy donors. General study results and limits: Later analysis identified a missense DCLRE1C variant that was linked to TCR beta V- and J-gene trimming.

Germline V gene sequence: CDR1 SEHNR, CDR2 FQNEAQ (reference sequence). The CDR3 has 15 residues. V dropped 2 bases and J dropped 5 bases, with 16 bases sitting between them. The V gene is TRBV7-9, the J gene TRBJ2-7, with D possibly being TRBD1 (6 bases). The sequence was obtained from a woman aged 60-75 years in good health and CMV-seropositive. What was sequenced was PBMCs. The chain's CDR3 is CASSLRAGAGHEQYF. The CDR3 DNA reads TGTGCCAGCAGCTTACGAGCAGGGGCAGGCCACGAGCAGTACTTC.